The 13 T cell receptor beta chains presented below share a single source sample, sequenced in a study of T cells in Graves' hyperthyroidism and ophthalmopathy. The source material, RNA transcripts, was used to amplify TCR beta CDR3 regions. Initially, a first-round RT-PCR of the TCR CDR3 employed the HTBI primer set. MiXCR, run by TCRdb on the multiplex PCR reads, gives a single entry per CDR3 protein. The table shows a few hundred thousand distinct CDR3 sequences, with 15% to 19% occurring only once. The sequencing sample was made of blood. These receptors all come from a woman in her 30s with Graves' hyperthyroidism.

This clonotype was recorded at least ten times. The chain couples TRBV20-1 to TRBJ2-3; TRBD2 matches at 9 bases. Per germline, CDR1 DFQATT and CDR2 SNEGSKA (reference sequence). With V trimmed by 5 bases and J by 4 bases, 7 bases remained unmatched. The CDR3 contains 14 residues. Written as DNA, the CDR3 is TGCAGTGCTCGGTGGGCGGGAGGGCCAGATACGCAGTATTTT. Protein: CSARWAGGPDTQYF.

The gene calls are TRBV3-1 and TRBJ2-1, with a weak D call TRBD1 (6 bases). Trimming removed 6 bases at V and 5 bases at J, with 17 bases between. From germline, CDR1 is LGHDT and CDR2 YNNKEL (reference sequence). The CDR3 runs 15 residues. The DNA for the CDR3 is TGTGCCAGCAGTCCCGGGACAAGGGTTCACAATGAGCAGTTCTTC. This translates into CASSPGTRVHNEQFF.

This clonotype was seen at least ten times. This chain connects TRBV11-2 to TRBJ2-1; D might be TRBD2 (6 bases). In germline, CDR1 is SGHAT, CDR2 FQNNGV. The ends were cut back, 3 bases at V and 8 bases at J, with 14 bases in the middle. This CDR3 has 14 amino acids. CDR3 in amino acids: CASSFPGGPHEQFF. The CDR3 nucleotides are TGTGCCAGCAGCTTTCCCGGAGGGCCCCATGAGCAGTTCTTC. The variable domain in full, with the rest retrieved from reference TRBV11-2 and TRBJ2-1, is EAGVAQSPRYKIIEKRQSVAFWCNPISGHATLYWYQQILGQGPKLLIQFQNNGVVDDSQLPKDRFSAERLKGVDSTLKIQPAKLEDSAVYLCASSFPGGPHEQFFGPGTRLTVL.

This chain uses TRBV20-1 with TRBJ2-7; 11 bases are shared with TRBD2. TRBJ2-1 explains the end of the DNA better; the J call may be wrong. In germline, CDR1 is DFQATT, CDR2 SNEGSKA (reference sequence). This CDR3 is built from 15 residues. CDR3 sequence (DNA): TGCAGTGCTGGGCGCGGGACTAGCGGACCCTACGAGCAGTTCTTC. Translated: CSAGRGTSGPYEQFF.

This clonotype was observed many times. The gene calls are TRBV30 and TRBJ2-7; D might be TRBD2 (6 bases). Germline assignment: CDR1 GTSNPN and CDR2 SVGIG (reference sequence). V was trimmed by 3 bases and J by 5 bases, leaving 17 bases between them. The CDR3 runs to 14 residues. The CDR3 is CAWRATGGIHEQYF. CDR3 DNA sequence: TGTGCCTGGAGAGCAACTGGAGGGATCCACGAGCAGTACTTC. Complete variable domain (other parts from reference TRBV30 and TRBJ2-7): SQTIHQWPATLVQPVGSPLSLECTVEGTSNPNLYWYRQAAGRGLQLLFYSVGIGQISSEVPQNLSASRPQDRQFILSSKKLLLSDSGFYLCAWRATGGIHEQYFGPGTRLTVT.

This clonotype was observed at least ten times. The chain uses TRBV13 and TRBJ1-2; 9 nucleotides align to TRBD1. The CDR3 runs to 15 residues. The germline V gene has CDR1 PRHDT and CDR2 FYEKMQ (reference sequence). The V and J ends lost 4 bases and 7 bases, in that order; junction bases with no gene match: 10. DNA for the CDR3: TGTGCCAGCAGCTCTTCCCGACAGGGGGTTTTTGGCTACACCTTC. Translating gives CASSSSRQGVFGYTF.

There are a few counts of this clonotype. V usage is TRBV4-1 and J usage is TRBJ2-1, with TRBD2 matching 9 bases. The ends lost 4 bases at V and 4 bases at J; junction bases unmatched: 14. This CDR3 comprises 18 residues. Germline V gives CDR1 MGHRA, CDR2 YSYEKL. DNA for the CDR3: TGCGCCAGCAGCCCCCAGACTAGCGGACGCCGTAATTACAATGAGCAGTTCTTC. Translating it yields CASSPQTSGRRNYNEQFF.

Many counts were recorded for this clonotype. The chain is built from TRBV27 and TRBJ2-2; D possibly corresponds to TRBD1 (6 bases). The CDR3 contains 14 residues. CDR1 is MNHEY, CDR2 SMNVEV, per germline (reference sequence). Between the trimmed V and J ends, which lost 4 bases and 8 bases, there was a span of 14 bases. CDR3 loop: CASSSRPQGGELFF. The CDR3, as DNA: TGTGCCAGCAGTTCTCGGCCGCAGGGGGGGGAGCTGTTTTTT.

This clonotype has ten or more counts. The chain has TRBV27 and TRBJ2-7; D call uncertain. This CDR3 spans 12 amino acids. CDR1 MNHEY and CDR2 SMNVEV come from the germline V gene (reference sequence). The V and J ends lost 2 bases and 7 bases respectively, with 9 bases between them. CDR3 in DNA: TGTGCCAGCAGTTTACGGCTGGGGGAGCAGTACTTC. It codes for CASSLRLGEQYF.

This clonotype was detected a few times. The chain recombines TRBV2 with TRBJ1-2, with D perhaps TRBD1 (5 bases). CDR3 length: 12 amino acids. The germline V gene has CDR1 SNHLY and CDR2 FYNNEI. V lost 7 bases to trimming and J lost 8 bases, with 14 bases between them. This CDR3 reads CASTARERGYTF. DNA for the CDR3: TGTGCCAGCACCGCCAGGGAGCGCGGCTACACCTTC.

In this sample, this clonotype turned up a few times. The chain carries TRBV14 and TRBJ2-1; D gene unclear. The CDR3 has 14 amino acids. From germline, CDR1 is SGHDN and CDR2 FVKESK. V lost 0 bases to trimming and J lost 6 bases, with 9 bases between them. The CDR3 protein is CASSQEFKSNEQFF. The CDR3 DNA sequence: TGTGCCAGCAGCCAAGAATTCAAAAGCAATGAGCAGTTCTTC.

This clonotype occurred a few times. A read error is likely, as this CDR3 ends without the conserved phenylalanine or tryptophan. V usage is TRBV27 and J usage is TRBJ2-7; the match to TRBD2 covers 10 bases. CDR1 is MNHEY, CDR2 SMNVEV, per germline (reference sequence). This CDR3 is 13 amino acids long. J was trimmed by 2 bases and V by 5 bases; bases with no gene match: 0. The CDR3 DNA follows: TGTGCCAGCAGTAGCGGGAGGGCCTACGAGCAGTACCTC. This gives the protein CASSSGRAYEQYL.

This clonotype was detected a few times. The chain links TRBV7-9 to TRBJ1-2; D is uncertain. The CDR3 sequence is 14 residues long. The germline V gene has CDR1 SEHNR and CDR2 FQNEAQ (reference sequence). Trimming took 4 bases from V and 1 from J, leaving 10 bases between them. The CDR3: CASSSTEINYGYTF. The CDR3, as DNA: TGTGCCAGCAGCTCTACAGAGATTAACTATGGCTACACCTTC.